The present TCR beta chain was sequenced within a study of OX40 agonist ivuxolimab in advanced cancers. This table comes from immunoSEQ multiplex PCR, and its TCRdb copy is limited to in-frame clones, with some not included. The sample has around 80,000 clones; approximately 91% are singletons. Here the sequenced sample was CD4+ or CD8+ T cells sorted from blood, taken in a trial of the OX40 agonist ivuxolimab. The receptor was derived from an adult with an advanced solid tumor such as melanoma, head and neck, liver or kidney cancer.

CDR3 sequence: CASRGTGTEQYF. The CDR3 DNA reads as TGTGCCAGCAGGGGGACAGGGACCGAGCAGTACTTC. The chain combines TRBV2 with TRBJ2-7, with 9 bases aligning to TRBD1. CDR3 length equals 12 residues. J was trimmed by 6 bases and V by 6 bases; bases with no gene match: 3. Germline V gives CDR1 SNHLY, CDR2 FYNNEI.